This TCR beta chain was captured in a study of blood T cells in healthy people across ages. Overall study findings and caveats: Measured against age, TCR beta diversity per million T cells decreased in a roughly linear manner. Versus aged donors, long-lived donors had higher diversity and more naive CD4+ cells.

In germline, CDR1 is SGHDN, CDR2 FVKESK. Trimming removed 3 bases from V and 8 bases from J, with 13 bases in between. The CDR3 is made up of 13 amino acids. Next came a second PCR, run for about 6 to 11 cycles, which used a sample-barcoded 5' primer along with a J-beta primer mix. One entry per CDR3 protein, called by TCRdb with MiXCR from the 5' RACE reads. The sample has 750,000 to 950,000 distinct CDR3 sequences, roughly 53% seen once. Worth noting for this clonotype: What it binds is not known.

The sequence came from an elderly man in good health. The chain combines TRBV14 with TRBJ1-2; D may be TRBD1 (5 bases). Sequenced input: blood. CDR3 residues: CASSHGTRAGYTF. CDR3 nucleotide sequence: TGTGCCAGCAGCCATGGGACCCGCGCAGGCTACACCTTC.